A selection of T cell receptor beta chains follows, all from one sample in a study of cytomegalovirus exposure and HLA in healthy donors. Sequencing was performed with immunoSEQ multiplex PCR; in TCRdb, only in-frame clones are kept and a portion is missing. The sample holds a few hundred thousand clones, about 89% seen once. Sequenced input: PBMCs. These receptors were collected from a woman aged 18-30 years in good health and CMV-seronegative. The CDR3 runs from the conserved cysteine through the conserved F or W. Each record gives: clone size, CDR3 length, V gene, J gene, D gene, CDR3 DNA, CDR3 protein. A D gene is named only where the DNA matches it firmly. The size field is filled for only some rows; it gives once, few, many or a size class.

>NA|17|TRBV4-3|TRBJ1-6|TRBD1
TGCGCCAGCAGCCAAGACCCCCGGACAGGGGGCTATTCACCCCTCCACTTT
CASSQDPRTGGYSPLHF
>NA|15|TRBV19|TRBJ1-5|TRBD1
TGTGCCAGTAGCCCGGACAGGGCCAGCTATCAGCCCCAGCATTTT
CASSPDRASYQPQHF
>NA|14|TRBV19|TRBJ1-1|NA
TGTGCCAGTAGTATATCGGCCAGGGGAACTGAAGCTTTCTTT
CASSISARGTEAFF
>few|15|TRBV10-2|TRBJ2-7|TRBD1
TGCGCCAGCAGAAGACAGGGGGGTCTAGCCTACGAGCAGTACTTC
CASRRQGGLAYEQYF
>NA|17|TRBV19|TRBJ1-2|NA
TGTGCCAGTAGTAGCCTTCTGGGCAGCGGGTCTAACTATGGCTACACCTTC
CASSSLLGSGSNYGYTF
>NA|16|TRBV15|TRBJ2-1|TRBD2
TGTGCCACTTCCTCTTCTCTAGCGGTCTCCTACAATGAGCAGTTCTTC
CATSSSLAVSYNEQFF
>NA|17|TRBV5-4|TRBJ2-7|TRBD2
TGTGCCAGCAGCTTGTCGGCGACTAGCGGGAGGGTTTACGAGCAGTACTTC
CASSLSATSGRVYEQYF
>NA|13|TRBV7-9|TRBJ2-3|TRBD1
TGTGCCAGCAGGAACAGGGGGCCGGATACGCAGTATTTT
CASRNRGPDTQYF
>NA|13|TRBV19|TRBJ2-1|TRBD2
TGTGCCAGTCGGCCTAGCGGGAGGCATGAGCAGTTCTTC
CASRPSGRHEQFF
>NA|14|TRBV5-4|TRBJ2-7|NA
TGTGCCAGCAGCCATAAGGCCACAGGGACCCTGCAGTACTTC
CASSHKATGTLQYF
>NA|16|TRBV7-9|TRBJ2-2|NA
TGTGCCAGCAGCTACCTAGCCCCGGGACTCACCGGGGAGCTGTTTTTT
CASSYLAPGLTGELFF
>NA|15|TRBV5-1|TRBJ2-5|NA
TGCGCCAGCAGCTTGACCGGCACTAGTAGCGCTCCCCAGTACTTC
CASSLTGTSSAPQYF
>NA|16|TRBV5-8|TRBJ2-2|TRBD1
TGTGCCAGCAGCCTGACAGGGGGCAGGAACACCGGGGAGCTGTTTTTT
CASSLTGGRNTGELFF
>once|16|TRBV14|TRBJ2-7|TRBD1
TGTGCCAGCAGCTGGAAGACAGGGCTCACCTCCTACGAGCAGTACTTC
CASSWKTGLTSYEQYF
>NA|17|TRBV27|TRBJ2-7|TRBD1
TGTGCCAGCAGTAAGACAGGGGTTCAGGGCCCCTCCTACGAGCAGTACTTC
CASSKTGVQGPSYEQYF
>NA|16|TRBV18|TRBJ1-2|TRBD1
TGTGCCAGCTCACCACGGGCAGGGGGCCTAAACTATGGCTACACCTTC
CASSPRAGGLNYGYTF
>NA|14|TRBV5-1|TRBJ2-5|NA
TGCGCCAGCAGCCGGACATTACTACAAGAGACCCAGTACTTC
CASSRTLLQETQYF
>NA|13|TRBV14|TRBJ2-1|NA
TGTGCCAGCAGCCCGACTCATTACAATGAGCAGTTCTTC
CASSPTHYNEQFF
>NA|14|TRBV9|TRBJ1-2|TRBD1
TGTGCCAGCAGCGTAGGTGGGACAGGGGATGGCTACACCTTC
CASSVGGTGDGYTF
>NA|14|TRBV4-3|TRBJ1-1|TRBD1
TGCGCCAGCAGCCAGAGACCGGGACAGGGGCAAGCTTTCTTT
CASSQRPGQGQAFF
>NA|15|TRBV5-1|TRBJ2-6|NA
TGCGCCAGCAGCTTCTCGGGAACCGGGGCCAACGTCCTGACTTTC
CASSFSGTGANVLTF
>NA|16|TRBV28|TRBJ1-6|NA
TGTGCCAGCAGAGTTTGGGGGGAGGGTAATAATTCACCCCTCCACTTT
CASRVWGEGNNSPLHF
>NA|20|TRBV19|TRBJ1-2|TRBD1
TGTGCCAGTAGTATCGACCACAGGGGGTCGAGACCGAAAACTAACTATGGCTACACCTTC
CASSIDHRGSRPKTNYGYTF
>NA|12|TRBV23-1|TRBJ2-7|TRBD2
TGCGCCGCGGGGGGACGTCCCTACGAGCAGTACTTC
CAAGGRPYEQYF
>NA|14|TRBV9|TRBJ2-7|NA
TGTGCCAGCAGCGTACATAGCCCCCCCTACGAGCAGTACTTC
CASSVHSPPYEQYF
>NA|15|TRBV5-1|TRBJ1-4|NA
TGCGCCAGCAGCTTCTACAGGGAAGAGGGAGAAAAACTGTTTTTT
CASSFYREEGEKLFF
>NA|18|TRBV19|TRBJ2-1|TRBD2
TGTGCCAGTAGTATAACGGTAGCGGGTTACATTTCCTACAATGAGCAGTTCTTC
CASSITVAGYISYNEQFF
>NA|13|TRBV6-5|TRBJ1-3|NA
TGTGCCAGCAGGGCCGATGTCGGAAACACCATATATTTT
CASRADVGNTIYF
>NA|15|TRBV11-2|TRBJ2-1|TRBD2
TGTGCCAGCAGCTTAGGTCTAGCGGGGAACAATGAGCAGTTCTTC
CASSLGLAGNNEQFF
>NA|11|TRBV9|TRBJ2-7|NA
TGTGCCAGCAGCGTCGGCGGCGAGCAGTACTTC
CASSVGGEQYF
>NA|15|TRBV7-9|TRBJ2-7|NA
TGTGCCAGCAGCCGACCGCTAACAGGGCTCGGCGAGCAGTACTTC
CASSRPLTGLGEQYF
>NA|15|TRBV7-6|TRBJ1-2|TRBD1
TGTGCCAGCAGCTTAGCTGGGACAGGGCCCTTTGGCTACACCTTC
CASSLAGTGPFGYTF
>few|14|TRBV5-4|TRBJ1-6|TRBD1
TGTGCCAGCAGCCGGGGACAGGGTGGCTCACCCCTCCACTTT
CASSRGQGGSPLHF
>NA|17|TRBV29-1|TRBJ2-1|NA
TGCAGCGTTGAAGGGCAGGCTAGCGCGACACACCACAATGAGCAGTTCTTC
CSVEGQASATHHNEQFF
>once|18|TRBV21-1|TRBJ2-5|NA
TGTGCCAGCAGCAAAGGAGGGAAACTAGCGGGCCTACAAGAGACCCAGTACTTC
CASSKGGKLAGLQETQYF
>NA|15|TRBV2|TRBJ1-2|TRBD1
TGTGCCAACAACAATAGGGACAGTATTAACTATGGCTACACCTTC
CANNNRDSINYGYTF
>NA|15|TRBV7-2|TRBJ2-7|TRBD2
TGTGCCAGCAGTAAGATGACTAGCGAGGTCTACGAGCAGTACTTC
CASSKMTSEVYEQYF
>NA|13|TRBV27|TRBJ1-2|NA
TGTGCCAGCAGTTATGCGCAGGGTAATGGCTACACCTTC
CASSYAQGNGYTF
>NA|18|TRBV4-3|TRBJ2-3|NA
TGCGCCAGCAGCCAATCTCGTGAAGCCCCACTGGGCACAGATACGCAGTATTTT
CASSQSREAPLGTDTQYF
>NA|15|TRBV5-1|TRBJ2-5|NA
TGCGCCAGCAGGGTGAGGGCCAACCTCCAAGAGACCCAGTACTTC
CASRVRANLQETQYF
>NA|14|TRBV5-4|TRBJ1-2|TRBD1
TGTGCCAGCAGCCAAGGGACAGCTAACTATGGCTACACCTTC
CASSQGTANYGYTF
>NA|13|TRBV2|TRBJ2-7|NA
TGTGCCAGCAGTGTGGGGGGGCCCTACGAGCAGTACTTC
CASSVGGPYEQYF
>NA|15|TRBV4-3|TRBJ2-1|TRBD2
TGCGCCAGCAGCCCGGTGGGGTTGGGGGGGAATGAGCAGTTCTTC
CASSPVGLGGNEQFF
>NA|16|TRBV19|TRBJ2-2|TRBD1
TGTGCCAGTAGTAAAAGTCGGGACAGAAGAACCGGGGAGCTGTTTTTT
CASSKSRDRRTGELFF
>NA|13|TRBV27|TRBJ2-5|TRBD1
TGTGCCAGTCAGGACAGGGCGGAGGAGACCCAGTACTTC
CASQDRAEETQYF
>NA|15|TRBV11-2|TRBJ2-7|NA
TGTGCCAGCAGCTTAGGCGGGACCTCTGTATACGAGCAGTACTTC
CASSLGGTSVYEQYF
>NA|15|TRBV7-2|TRBJ2-3|TRBD2
TGTGCCAGCAGCTCAAGCGGGGGAAGCACAGATACGCAGTATTTT
CASSSSGGSTDTQYF
>NA|15|TRBV6-5|TRBJ2-1|TRBD1
TGTGCCAGCAGTTCAGGACAGGGGGGAGACAATGAGCAGTTCTTC
CASSSGQGGDNEQFF
>NA|15|TRBV4-3|TRBJ2-5|NA
TGCGCCAGCAGCCAAGACGTGGAGTATAGGGAGACCCAGTACTTC
CASSQDVEYRETQYF